This T cell receptor (beta chain) came from a study of response to subunit inactivated influenza vaccine. General observations from the study: The authors proposed limited new T cell recruitment per seasonal influenza vaccination.

V was clipped by 1 base and J by 6 bases; unmatched bases: 9. From germline, CDR1 is SGHTA and CDR2 FQGNSA. CDR3 length: 17 residues. This clonotype was detected a few times. What it binds is unknown. TCRdb reanalysed the RT-PCR reads using MiXCR and keeps one entry per CDR3 protein. The sample lists roughly 700,000 distinct CDR3 sequences, about 15% occurring once. The V gene is TRBV7-2, the J gene TRBJ2-3, with 11 bases that match TRBD2. The source was PBMCs from blood, collected less than 15 days before vaccination. The origin of this receptor is a man between 50 and 59 years old who received an inactivated influenza vaccine. Written as DNA, the CDR3 is TGTGCCAGCAGCTTAGGCACTAGCGGGAGCAGGGCGGATACGCAGTATTTT. It translates to CASSLGTSGSRADTQYF.